The 21 T cell receptor beta chains listed next were all sequenced from one sample in a study of CD8+ T cells in alopecia areata. RNA was isolated and reverse transcribed to cDNA, the sequencing template. The protocol was immunoSEQ multiplex PCR, while the TCRdb copy is restricted to in-frame clones and leaves out a portion. This table has over 200,000 clones, 64% appearing once. Treatment defined: oral pan-JAK inhibitor, 5-10 mg twice daily. This material consisted of CD4+ T cells sorted from blood, taken at week 4, from a patient treated with tofacitinib. These receptor sequences come from a human donor with alopecia areata.

The chain links TRBV7-3 to TRBJ2-7, with TRBD2 matching over 12 bases. From germline, CDR1 is SGHTA and CDR2 FQGTGA. Trimming removed 5 bases from V and 2 bases from J; junction bases left unmatched: 1. The CDR3 spans 14 residues. CDR3 bases: TGTGCCAGCAGCCTAGCGGGGGGGCCCTACGAGCAGTACTTC. Translated: CASSLAGGPYEQYF.

This clone has more than one count but fewer than ten. The V and J genes are TRBV5-1 and TRBJ2-5; 13 nucleotides line up with TRBD2. The CDR3 runs 15 residues. The germline V gene has CDR1 SGHRS and CDR2 YFSETQ. V was pared by 2 bases and J by 10 bases, with 8 bases of the junction left unmatched. The CDR3 is CASSLPGTSGVVQYF. The CDR3 region has the DNA TGCGCCAGCAGCTTACCCGGGACTAGCGGGGTAGTCCAGTACTTC. The full variable domain, its missing parts supplied by reference TRBV5-1 and TRBJ2-5, is KAGVTQTPRYLIKTRGQQVTLSCSPISGHRSVSWYQQTPGQGLQFLFEYFSETQRNKGNFPGRFSGRQFSNSRSEMNVSTLELGDSALYLCASSLPGTSGVVQYFGPGTRLLVL.

In this sample, this clone turned up a few times. The rearrangement links TRBV30 to TRBJ1-1, with a weak D call TRBD1 (6 bases). The length of the CDR3 is 13 residues. The V end lost 3 bases, the J end lost 6 bases, and 14 bases lay between the germline ends. Per the germline V gene, CDR1 is GTSNPN and CDR2 is SVGIG (reference sequence). The CDR3 loop reads CAWRDSFSSEAFF. The CDR3 bases are TGTGCCTGGAGGGACAGCTTCTCATCTGAAGCTTTCTTT.

Worth noting for this clone: The junction and the germline gene differ at one end; a read error may be behind it. The CDR3 DNA reads as TGTGCTAGCAGCTTAGCCCCCAGGCCGAATCAGCCCCAGCATTTT. It yields the protein CASSLAPRPNQPQHF. The chain recombines TRBV7-7 with TRBJ1-5; D remains ambiguous. Germline loops: CDR1 SSHAT, CDR2 FNYEAQ (reference sequence). This CDR3 is built from 15 residues.

V usage is TRBV5-6 and J usage is TRBJ2-7; D is uncertain. Trimming pared 4 bases from V and 7 bases from J, leaving 21 bases between. Germline V lookup: CDR1 SGHDT, CDR2 YYEEEE. The CDR3 loop spans 15 amino acids. The CDR3 DNA reads as TGTGCCAGCAGCCCCTCCGGGCAGGCTCCTCGGGAGCAGTACTTC. Its protein product is CASSPSGQAPREQYF.

The rearrangement uses TRBV19 and TRBJ1-5, with a weak D call TRBD1 (5 bases). This CDR3 spans 14 amino acids. CDR1 LNHDA and CDR2 SQIVND come from the germline V gene (reference sequence). The germline V and J ends were trimmed by 3 bases and 4 bases, with 10 bases remaining between them. In nucleotides, the CDR3 is TGTGCCAGTAGTATGGGGGGAAGAAATCAGCCCCAGCATTTT. Amino acids: CASSMGGRNQPQHF. Filled out from reference TRBV19 and TRBJ1-5, the complete variable domain reads DGGITQSPKYLFRKEGQNVTLSCEQNLNHDAMYWYRQDPGQGLRLIYYSQIVNDFQKGDIAEGYSVSREKKESFPLTVTSAQKNPTAFYLCASSMGGRNQPQHFGDGTRLSIL.

This clone was seen more than once but under ten times. The same CDR3 also results from other DNA sequences found in this sample. The V gene is TRBV30, the J gene TRBJ1-6, with TRBD1 matching 8 bases. The V gene's germline CDR1 is GTSNPN and CDR2 SVGIG (reference sequence). The CDR3 sequence is 14 residues long. Germline trimming cut 0 bases from V and 9 bases from J; bases unmatched to any gene: 4. CDR3 coding DNA: TGTGCCTGGAGTGTTGGGACAGGAGGTTCACCCCTCCACTTT. Protein sequence: CAWSVGTGGSPLHF.

This clone was counted only a few times. CDR3 sequence: CASSSTGFYGYTF. The CDR3 DNA reads as TGTGCCAGCAGCTCAACAGGGTTCTATGGCTACACCTTC. The gene calls are TRBV7-2 and TRBJ1-2; D possibly corresponds to TRBD1 (6 bases). V lost 4 bases and J 4 bases, leaving 10 bases between the germline ends. CDR3 length: 13 residues. The germline CDR1 and CDR2 sequences are SGHTA and FQGNSA.

The chain combines TRBV6-1 with TRBJ2-5, with D possibly TRBD1 on 5 matching bases. The CDR3 spans 13 residues. The V end was cut by 5 bases, the J end by 6 bases, with 13 bases between. Germline CDR1 is MNHNS and CDR2 is SASEGT. CDR3 DNA sequence: TGTGCCAGCAGTAATAAGACAGTGAAGACCCAGTACTTC. Protein: CASSNKTVKTQYF.

The rearrangement uses TRBV27 and TRBJ1-5, with D maybe TRBD1 (5 bases). The CDR3 sequence is 14 residues long. CDR1 is MNHEY, CDR2 SMNVEV, per germline (reference sequence). Trimming stripped 6 bases from V and 2 bases from J, with 11 bases between. For the CDR3, the DNA is TGTGCCAGCAGCCAGGGCCTGGGCAATCAGCCCCAGCATTTT. Protein sequence: CASSQGLGNQPQHF.

This chain connects TRBV5-1 to TRBJ2-5, with 9 bases matching TRBD1. After removal of 4 bases from V and 5 bases from J, the junction contained 6 bases not matched to a gene. The CDR3 covers 14 residues. Germline loops: CDR1 SGHRS, CDR2 YFSETQ. The chain's CDR3 is CASSQQGARETQYF. In DNA, the CDR3 is TGCGCCAGCAGCCAACAGGGGGCTAGGGAGACCCAGTACTTC.

The chain employs TRBV7-9 and TRBJ1-5; weak D call: TRBD1 (5 bases). V was cut by 1 base and J by 5 bases, with 12 bases left in between. The CDR3 totals 15 residues. Germline values: CDR1 SEHNR, CDR2 FQNEAQ (reference sequence). In DNA form, the CDR3 reads TGTGCCAGCAGCTTAGATGGGACCCCCGATCAGCCCCAGCATTTT. Its translation is CASSLDGTPDQPQHF.

The chain is built from TRBV7-9 and TRBJ1-6; D remains unclear. Trimming took 5 bases from V and 8 from J, leaving 10 bases between them. The CDR3 consists of 13 residues. Germline CDR1 reads SEHNR; CDR2 reads FQNEAQ (reference sequence). The CDR3 bases are TGTGCCAGCAGCGAACAGCTGGATTCACCCCTCCACTTT. Protein: CASSEQLDSPLHF.

The genes are TRBV7-2 and TRBJ2-3, with 7 bases lining up with TRBD1. J lost 1 base, V lost 7 bases, and 5 bases had no gene match. Germline-derived CDR1 and CDR2 are SGHTA and FQGNSA. This CDR3 is built from 14 residues. The CDR3 here is CASTRGQRTDTQYF. In DNA, the CDR3 is TGTGCCAGCACTCGGGGACAGCGCACAGATACGCAGTATTTT.

The chain recombines TRBV27 with TRBJ2-7; D is perhaps TRBD2 (6 bases). The germline V and J ends were trimmed by 3 bases and 1 base, with 7 bases remaining between them. Germline V gives CDR1 MNHEY, CDR2 SMNVEV (reference sequence). The CDR3 length is 13 residues. CDR3 residues: CASSFGGSYEQYF. DNA of the CDR3: TGTGCCAGCAGTTTTGGGGGGTCCTACGAGCAGTACTTC.

This sequence joins TRBV27 and TRBJ2-2; D call uncertain. CDR1 is MNHEY, CDR2 SMNVEV, per germline (reference sequence). V lost 9 bases to trimming and J lost 1 base, with 9 bases between them. The CDR3 loop spans 13 amino acids. For the CDR3, the DNA is TGTGCCAGTTCAGCAGAGAACACCGGGGAGCTGTTTTTT. The encoded protein is CASSAENTGELFF.

A few counts support this clone. The V gene is TRBV6-5, the J gene TRBJ2-3; TRBD2 is a possible D gene (5 bases). Germline V CDR1 and CDR2: MNHEY, SVGAGI. The CDR3 sequence is 12 residues long. With 5 bases removed from V and 5 bases from J, the gap between germline ends came to 8 bases. This CDR3 reads CASSVARDTQYF. Written as DNA, the CDR3 is TGTGCCAGCAGTGTAGCGAGAGATACGCAGTATTTT.

The rearrangement joins TRBV27 to TRBJ2-5; 9 bases agree with TRBD2. The J segment lost 7 bases and the V segment lost 6 bases, leaving 12 bases of the junction unmatched. The CDR3 spans 15 residues. CDR1 is MNHEY, CDR2 SMNVEV, per germline (reference sequence). CDR3 nucleotides: TGTGCCAGCAGCCTGGGCCTAGCGGGGCTTGGGACCCAGTACTTC. It is translated as CASSLGLAGLGTQYF.

This clone was detected a few times. The rearrangement uses TRBV10-3 and TRBJ1-1; TRBD1 matches at 8 bases. The CDR3 contains 16 residues. With V trimmed by 2 bases and J by 6 bases, 11 bases remained unmatched. The germline V gene has CDR1 ENHRY and CDR2 SYGVKD. Here the CDR3 reads CAISERDRRGESEAFF. The CDR3 DNA is TGTGCCATCAGTGAGCGGGACAGGAGGGGCGAGTCTGAAGCTTTCTTT.

The chain joins TRBV7-9 to TRBJ1-2, with D perhaps matching TRBD1 (6 bases). V lost 4 bases and J lost 8, with 11 bases in between. Looked up from germline, CDR1 is SEHNR and CDR2 is FQNEAQ (reference sequence). The CDR3 length is 12 residues. DNA of the CDR3: TGTGCCAGCAGCTACAGGGAATGGGGCTACACCTTC. Translating it yields CASSYREWGYTF.

V is TRBV15 and J is TRBJ2-7; weak D call: TRBD2 (6 bases). This CDR3 region has 17 residues. Germline V gene lookup returns CDR1 LNHNV and CDR2 YYDKDF (reference sequence). V was clipped by 4 bases and J by 4 bases, with 23 bases between them. The DNA for the CDR3 is TGTGCCACCAGCACCTACTCGGGACCGACGGGGAGGTACGAGCAGTACTTC. Encoded protein: CATSTYSGPTGRYEQYF. The full variable domain, completed using reference TRBV15 and TRBJ2-7, is DAMVIQNPRYQVTQFGKPVTLSCSQTLNHNVMYWYQQKSSQAPKLLFHYYDKDFNNEADTPDNFQSRRPNTSFCFLDIRSPGLGDTAMYLCATSTYSGPTGRYEQYFGPGTRLTVT.